Listed below are T cell receptor beta chains from one sample, sequenced in a study of cytomegalovirus exposure and HLA in healthy donors. The table came from immunoSEQ multiplex PCR; TCRdb's copy has only in-frame clones and leaves some out. The sample has a few hundred thousand clones; under 80% are singletons. The sample consisted of PBMCs. The receptors originated from a woman aged 25 to 39 in good health and CMV-seronegative. The CDR3 runs from the conserved cysteine through the conserved F or W. The D gene is left open where the match is weak. Clone size is shown for a subset of rows, as once, few, many or a class of expanded clone.

TRBV9	TRBJ2-3	-	TRBD2	16	TGTGCCAGCAGCATTACTAGCGGGGGGATCACAGATACGCAGTATTTT	CASSITSGGITDTQYF
TRBV30	TRBJ2-3	-	-	13	TGTGCCTGGATTGTCAGGGGTACAGATACGCAGTATTTT	CAWIVRGTDTQYF
TRBV9	TRBJ1-2	-	-	15	TGTGCCAGCAGCGCTCAGGGTTATGGGGACTATGGCTACACCTTC	CASSAQGYGDYGYTF
TRBV19	TRBJ1-1	-	-	12	TGTGCCAGTAGTACCATAGCCACTGAAGCTTTCTTT	CASSTIATEAFF
TRBV2	TRBJ1-2	many	-	14	TGTGCCAGCAGTGAAGACATGGAGTCTTGGGGCTACACCTTC	CASSEDMESWGYTF
TRBV5-1	TRBJ2-2	-	-	16	TGCGCCAGCAGCCTTAGGGGGGGAACCTCCACCGGGGAGCTGTTTTTT	CASSLRGGTSTGELFF
TRBV7-9	TRBJ2-3	-	TRBD2	16	TGTGCCAGCAGCTTAGGGACTAGCGGGAGTCGGAATACGCAGTATTTT	CASSLGTSGSRNTQYF
TRBV6-6	TRBJ2-3	-	TRBD2	15	TGTGCCAGCAGCTTTCTAGCGGGAGTAAAAGATACGCAGTATTTT	CASSFLAGVKDTQYF
TRBV2	TRBJ2-1	once	TRBD1	13	TGTGCCAGCAGCTGGGACAGATACAATGAGCAGTTCTTC	CASSWDRYNEQFF
TRBV2	TRBJ2-2	-	TRBD1	15	TGTGCCAGCAGTGTGCGGACAGGGAACACCGGGGAGCTGTTTTTT	CASSVRTGNTGELFF
TRBV6-6	TRBJ2-7	many	-	13	TGTGCCAGCAGTTCCACAGCCTCCTACGAGCAGTACTTC	CASSSTASYEQYF
TRBV6-1	TRBJ1-2	-	-	14	TGTGCCAGCAGCCAAGTCGGGGGGCTTTATGGCTACACCTTC	CASSQVGGLYGYTF
TRBV7-9	TRBJ2-5	-	-	14	TGTTCCAGCAGCCTATTGGAGGTTGTAGAGACCCAGTACTTC	CSSSLLEVVETQYF
TRBV7-9	TRBJ2-1	-	-	14	TGTGCCAGCAGCTTCGCGACAGTCGCCAATGAGCAGTTCTTC	CASSFATVANEQFF
TRBV18	TRBJ2-3	once	TRBD2	19	TGTGCCAGCTCCCCCCGTGGGCTAGCGGGGGGGGTCGGCACAGATACGCAGTATTTT	CASSPRGLAGGVGTDTQYF
TRBV7-3	TRBJ2-1	-	TRBD2	13	TGTGCCAGCGGAGCGGGGAATCGTAATGAGCAGTTCTTC	CASGAGNRNEQFF
TRBV6-1	TRBJ1-4	few	TRBD1	15	TGTGCCAGCAGTGTCGGGGACAGCGAGAGTGAAAAACTGTTTTTT	CASSVGDSESEKLFF